The T cell receptor beta chain under discussion was sequenced for a study of T cells expressing NK-cell markers. Across the study: Serological testing identified most of the eight sequenced donors as HCMV-seropositive and one as seronegative.

The study's findings and limits: A few donors' CD3+CD56-NKG2C+ cells were dominated by the same clonotypes.

No DNA is given; TCRdb re-called the 5' RACE reads and lists each CDR3 protein once. The listing records about 260,000 distinct CDR3 sequences. This CDR3 has 20 amino acids. CDR1 is DFQATT and CDR2 is SNEGSKA in the germline V gene (reference sequence). On this clonotype itself: What it binds is unknown.

The chain links TRBV20-1 to TRBJ2-1; there is no DNA to check the TCRdb D call of TRBD2. The sequence was obtained from a man aged 18 to 35 in good health. Sequencing input: blood T cells: a sorted CD56 or NKG2C T cell subset, CD4+ or CD8+ T cells, or bulk PBMC T cells (not recorded which). CDR3 loop: CSARDEGLAGDPWKRNEQFF.